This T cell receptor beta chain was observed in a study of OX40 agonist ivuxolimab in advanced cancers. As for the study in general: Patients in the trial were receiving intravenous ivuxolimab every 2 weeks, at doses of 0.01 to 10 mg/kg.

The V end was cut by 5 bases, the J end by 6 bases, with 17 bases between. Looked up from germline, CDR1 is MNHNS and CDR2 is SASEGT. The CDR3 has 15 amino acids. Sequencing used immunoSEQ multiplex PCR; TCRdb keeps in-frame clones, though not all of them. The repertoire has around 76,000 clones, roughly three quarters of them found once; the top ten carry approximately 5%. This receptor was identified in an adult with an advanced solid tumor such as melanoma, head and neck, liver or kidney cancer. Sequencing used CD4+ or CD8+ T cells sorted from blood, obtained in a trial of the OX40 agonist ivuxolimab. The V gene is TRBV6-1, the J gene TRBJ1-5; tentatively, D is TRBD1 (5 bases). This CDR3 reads CASSPVGGVGQPQHF. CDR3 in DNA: TGTGCCAGCAGTCCCGTGGGGGGGGTCGGTCAGCCCCAGCATTTT.